This entry lists 24 T cell receptor beta chains sequenced from one sample in a study of glioma-infiltrating T cells after dendritic cell vaccination. Produced via immunoSEQ multiplex PCR; TCRdb's table is partial and in-frame only. The sample shows about 30,000 clones, 85% to 95% of them seen only once. The sample in question was blood, obtained before dendritic cell vaccination. The receptors were sampled from a human donor with glioblastoma.

The chain has TRBV6-1 and TRBJ2-5, with D unclear. This CDR3 is built from 12 residues. Germline V lookup: CDR1 MNHNS, CDR2 SASEGT. V was clipped by 5 bases and J by 5 bases, with 9 bases between them. The DNA for the CDR3 is TGTGCCAGCAGTTCCCTCGGGGAGACCCAGTACTTC. Translation gives CASSSLGETQYF.

The genes are TRBV6-6 and TRBJ2-2; D is possibly TRBD2 (6 bases). Germline V lookup: CDR1 MNHNY, CDR2 SVGAGI (reference sequence). The CDR3 consists of 15 residues. Trimming removed 6 bases from V and 3 bases from J, with 14 bases in between. CDR3 nucleotides: TGTGCCAGCAGATCTCGGGGCGGGGACACCGGGGAGCTGTTTTTT. As protein: CASRSRGGDTGELFF.

This chain links TRBV7-2 with TRBJ1-4; no reliable D call. This CDR3 has 14 residues. V lost 5 bases and J lost 7, with 14 bases in between. CDR1 is SGHTA and CDR2 is FQGNSA in the germline V gene. CDR3 nucleotide sequence: TGTGCCAGCAGCCGCGCCGGAGTCGGTGAAAAACTGTTTTTT. Encoded protein: CASSRAGVGEKLFF.

The chain is built from TRBV15 and TRBJ2-7; 9 bases map to TRBD1. Germline-derived CDR1 and CDR2 are LNHNV and YYDKDF (reference sequence). This CDR3 is 14 amino acids long. J gave up 4 bases and V 2 bases, and 3 bases lay outside the gene matches. CDR3 residues: CATSRLGQGYEQYF. In DNA, the CDR3 is TGTGCCACCAGCAGACTGGGACAGGGTTACGAGCAGTACTTC.

The rearrangement uses TRBV18 and TRBJ1-1; 12 bases line up with TRBD1. Germline lookup yields CDR1 KGHSH and CDR2 LQKENI. V shed 6 bases, J shed 5 bases, and the junction held 7 bases outside the gene matches. The CDR3 contains 15 residues. The CDR3 DNA reads as TGTGCCAGCTCCCCGGGACAGGGGGCGAAAACTGAAGCTTTCTTT. Its translation: CASSPGQGAKTEAFF.

The V call is TRBV2, the J call TRBJ2-1; 8 nucleotides align to TRBD1. The CDR3 extends over 14 amino acids. The ends lost 6 bases at V and 7 bases at J; junction bases unmatched: 8. From germline, CDR1 is SNHLY and CDR2 FYNNEI. The CDR3 coding sequence is TGTGCCAGCAGCCGACAGGGGTCGGTAAATGAGCAGTTCTTC. Protein product: CASSRQGSVNEQFF.

V and J are TRBV5-1 and TRBJ1-4, with 11 bases matching TRBD1. This CDR3 region has 15 residues. From germline, CDR1 is SGHRS and CDR2 YFSETQ. V was pared by 3 bases and J by 7 bases, with 5 bases of the junction left unmatched. CDR3 residues: CASSSNGQGAEKLFF. DNA for the CDR3: TGCGCCAGCAGCTCCAACGGACAGGGGGCTGAAAAACTGTTTTTT. Filled out from reference TRBV5-1 and TRBJ1-4, the complete variable domain reads KAGVTQTPRYLIKTRGQQVTLSCSPISGHRSVSWYQQTPGQGLQFLFEYFSETQRNKGNFPGRFSGRQFSNSRSEMNVSTLELGDSALYLCASSSNGQGAEKLFFGSGTQLSVL.

This chain connects TRBV10-3 to TRBJ2-7; possible D gene TRBD1, 5 bases. Germline V gene sequence: CDR1 ENHRY, CDR2 SYGVKD. CDR3 length: 14 residues. The V and J ends lost 4 bases and 3 bases respectively, with 13 bases between them. The CDR3 sequence is CAISVGLGNYEQYF. The CDR3 DNA reads as TGTGCCATCAGTGTGGGGCTAGGGAACTACGAGCAGTACTTC.

The V gene is TRBV10-1, the J gene TRBJ2-5, with TRBD1 matching over 10 bases. The DNA end is more similar to TRBJ2-7, so the J call may be wrong. This CDR3 is built from 13 residues. Per germline, CDR1 WNHNN and CDR2 SYGVQD (reference sequence). This CDR3 is CASPGTGDYEQYF. CDR3 DNA sequence: TGCGCCAGCCCCGGGACAGGGGACTACGAGCAGTACTTC.

This clone was found once. The chain has TRBV7-2 and TRBJ2-1, with TRBD2 matching over 16 bases. CDR1 is SGHTA and CDR2 is FQGNSA in the germline V gene. The CDR3 spans 18 residues. The ends lost 0 bases at V and 2 bases at J; junction bases unmatched: 1. The CDR3: CASSLAGTSGGAYNEQFF. The CDR3, as DNA: TGTGCCAGCAGCTTAGCGGGGACTAGCGGGGGGGCCTACAATGAGCAGTTCTTC.

The rearrangement links TRBV7-8 to TRBJ1-5, with 7 bases fitting TRBD1. This CDR3 is 14 amino acids long. Per the germline V gene, CDR1 is SGHVS and CDR2 is FQNEAQ. V was clipped by 5 bases and J by 3 bases; unmatched bases: 4. CDR3 region: CASSQGQYNQPQHF. The CDR3 DNA sequence: TGTGCCAGCAGCCAGGGACAGTACAATCAGCCCCAGCATTTT.

V is TRBV27 and J is TRBJ2-5, with 9 positions matching TRBD1. Germline V gene lookup returns CDR1 MNHEY and CDR2 SMNVEV (reference sequence). V dropped 0 bases and J dropped 7; count of bases not matched to a gene: 3. The CDR3 totals 14 residues. The CDR3 spells CASSLSTGGTTQYF. Here the CDR3 DNA reads TGTGCCAGCAGTTTATCTACAGGGGGCACGACCCAGTACTTC.

The chain combines TRBV15 with TRBJ2-1; D unclear. The CDR3 is 15 residues long. CDR1 and CDR2 (germline): LNHNV, YYDKDF (reference sequence). V shed 9 bases and J shed 0 bases, with 15 bases lying between them. DNA for the CDR3: TGTGCCACACACTCCGACATCCCCTCCTACAATGAGCAGTTCTTC. Its protein is CATHSDIPSYNEQFF. Drawing the rest from reference TRBV15 and TRBJ2-1, the complete variable domain is DAMVIQNPRYQVTQFGKPVTLSCSQTLNHNVMYWYQQKSSQAPKLLFHYYDKDFNNEADTPDNFQSRRPNTSFCFLDIRSPGLGDTAMYLCATHSDIPSYNEQFFGPGTRLTVL.

The V call is TRBV30, the J call TRBJ1-1; 10 bases are shared with TRBD1. CDR1 is GTSNPN and CDR2 is SVGIG in the germline V gene (reference sequence). Germline trimming cut 4 bases from V and 5 bases from J; bases unmatched to any gene: 13. The CDR3 contains 16 residues. The CDR3 nucleotides read TGTGCCTGGACGGGAAAAACCGGGACAGGGGATACTGAAGCTTTCTTT. Translated: CAWTGKTGTGDTEAFF.

The CDR3 loop reads CAISDLETQYF. In DNA, the CDR3 is TGTGCCATCAGTGACCTAGAGACCCAGTACTTC. This chain joins TRBV10-3 and TRBJ2-5; no clear D. This CDR3 has 11 amino acids. The V gene lost 3 bases and the J gene lost 4 bases, with 3 bases spanning the gap. Germline lookup yields CDR1 ENHRY and CDR2 SYGVKD.

The V and J genes are TRBV5-1 and TRBJ1-4; D uncertain. Trimming shortened V by 4 bases and J by 1 base, and 14 bases separated the two germline ends. Per the germline V gene, CDR1 is SGHRS and CDR2 is YFSETQ. The CDR3 is 16 residues long. CDR3 protein: CASSVRSGLTNEKLFF. CDR3 coding DNA: TGCGCCAGCAGCGTCCGCTCGGGGTTAACTAATGAAAAACTGTTTTTT.

The genes are TRBV2 and TRBJ2-3, with a tentative D call TRBD2 (5 bases). The CDR3 totals 15 residues. V was pared by 9 bases and J by 2 bases, with 18 bases between. Germline CDR1 reads SNHLY; CDR2 reads FYNNEI. The CDR3 sequence is CASNQDSLPTDTQYF. The CDR3, as DNA: TGTGCCAGTAACCAGGACTCTCTCCCCACAGATACGCAGTATTTT.

The chain is built from TRBV5-6 and TRBJ1-2; D not resolved. In germline, CDR1 is SGHDT, CDR2 YYEEEE. V lost 2 bases to trimming and J lost 8 bases, with 19 bases between them. The CDR3 spans 15 residues. DNA for the CDR3: TGTGCCAGCAGCTTTTTGTCGGCGGGAGAGACGGGCTACACCTTC. It translates to CASSFLSAGETGYTF. Full variable domain (outside the CDR3, taken from reference TRBV5-6 and TRBJ1-2): DAGVTQSPTHLIKTRGQQVTLRCSPKSGHDTVSWYQQALGQGPQFIFQYYEEEERQRGNFPDRFSGHQFPNYSSELNVNALLLGDSALYLCASSFLSAGETGYTFGSGTRLTVV.

The genes are TRBV2 and TRBJ2-4; TRBD2 aligns across 12 bases. The CDR3 has 14 amino acids. Germline loops: CDR1 SNHLY, CDR2 FYNNEI. V lost 6 bases, J lost 7 bases, and 4 bases stayed unmatched. In DNA, the CDR3 is TGTGCCAGCAGAACTAGCGGGGGGAGTAACATTCAGTACTTC. This gives the protein CASRTSGGSNIQYF.

CDR3 sequence (DNA): TGCGCCAGCAGCTTCCAGGGGGCGACCGGGGAGCTGTTTTTT. Protein sequence: CASSFQGATGELFF. The rearrangement uses TRBV5-1 and TRBJ2-2; 8 bases line up with TRBD1. Germline trimming cut 2 bases from V and 5 bases from J; bases unmatched to any gene: 2. Germline CDR1 and CDR2: SGHRS and YFSETQ. This CDR3 spans 14 amino acids.

This chain uses TRBV27 with TRBJ2-1; a weak D match, TRBD2 (7 bases). V was clipped by 3 bases and J by 6 bases, with 12 bases between them. The CDR3 has 14 amino acids. Per germline, CDR1 MNHEY and CDR2 SMNVEV (reference sequence). CDR3 amino acids: CASSFGGPSNEQFF. The CDR3 nucleotides are TGTGCCAGCAGTTTCGGGGGGCCGTCCAATGAGCAGTTCTTC.

The chain joins TRBV6-7 to TRBJ2-1; possibly TRBD2 for D (5 bases). TRBV6-7 is an ORF; its function is uncertain. The CDR3 totals 17 residues. With 2 bases removed from V and 14 bases from J, the gap between germline ends came to 28 bases. The CDR3, as DNA: TGTGCCAGCAGTTACAGGCCTGAGAACGGCCGGACTTTGTTAAAGTTCTTC. It codes for CASSYRPENGRTLLKFF.

J is TRBJ1-1 and V is TRBV11-2; TRBD1 aligns across 7 bases. V lost 5 bases to trimming and J lost 10 bases; unmatched junction nucleotides: 13. The CDR3 has 14 residues. Germline assignment: CDR1 SGHAT and CDR2 FQNNGV. CDR3 in amino acids: CASSQRSDRAGAFF. In DNA, the CDR3 is TGTGCCAGCAGCCAAAGGTCCGACAGGGCGGGAGCTTTCTTT.

V is TRBV29-1 and J is TRBJ2-3; a possible D gene is TRBD2 (5 bases). CDR3 length: 15 residues. Between the trimmed V and J ends, which lost 4 bases and 3 bases, there was a span of 17 bases. Germline CDR1 reads SQVTM; CDR2 reads ANQGSEA. CDR3 loop: CSVGTGILRTDTQYF. The CDR3 bases are TGCAGCGTTGGCACCGGGATCCTGAGGACAGATACGCAGTATTTT.